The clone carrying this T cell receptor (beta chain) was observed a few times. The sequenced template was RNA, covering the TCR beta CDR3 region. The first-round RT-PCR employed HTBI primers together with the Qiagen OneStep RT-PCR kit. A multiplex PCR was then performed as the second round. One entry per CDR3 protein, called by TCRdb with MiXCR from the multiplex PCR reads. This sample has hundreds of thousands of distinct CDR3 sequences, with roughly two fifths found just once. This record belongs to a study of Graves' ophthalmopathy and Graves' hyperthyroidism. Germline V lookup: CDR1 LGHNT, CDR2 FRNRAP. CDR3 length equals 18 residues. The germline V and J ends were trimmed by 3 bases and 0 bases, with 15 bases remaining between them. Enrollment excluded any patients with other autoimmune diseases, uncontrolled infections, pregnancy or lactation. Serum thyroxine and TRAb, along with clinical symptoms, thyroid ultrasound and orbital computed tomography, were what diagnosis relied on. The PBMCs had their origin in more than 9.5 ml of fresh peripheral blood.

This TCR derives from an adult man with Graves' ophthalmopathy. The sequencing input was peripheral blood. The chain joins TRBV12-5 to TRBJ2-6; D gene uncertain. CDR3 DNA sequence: TGTGCTAGTGGTTTTAGGGCACCACTATCCTCTGGGGCCAACGTCCTGACTTTC. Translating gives CASGFRAPLSSGANVLTF.